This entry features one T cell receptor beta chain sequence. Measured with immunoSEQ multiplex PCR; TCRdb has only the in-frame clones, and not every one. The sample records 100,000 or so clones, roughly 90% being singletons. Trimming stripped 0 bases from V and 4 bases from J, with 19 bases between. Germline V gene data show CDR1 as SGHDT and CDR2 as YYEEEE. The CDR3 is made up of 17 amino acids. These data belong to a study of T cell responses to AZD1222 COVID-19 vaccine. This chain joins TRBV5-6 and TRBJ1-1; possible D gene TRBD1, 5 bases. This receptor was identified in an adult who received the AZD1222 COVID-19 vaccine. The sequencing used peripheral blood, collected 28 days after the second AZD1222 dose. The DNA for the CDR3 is TGTGCCAGCAGCTTGGCCCCAGCCTCGGCTGGGGGCACTGAAGCTTTCTTT. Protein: CASSLAPASAGGTEAFF.